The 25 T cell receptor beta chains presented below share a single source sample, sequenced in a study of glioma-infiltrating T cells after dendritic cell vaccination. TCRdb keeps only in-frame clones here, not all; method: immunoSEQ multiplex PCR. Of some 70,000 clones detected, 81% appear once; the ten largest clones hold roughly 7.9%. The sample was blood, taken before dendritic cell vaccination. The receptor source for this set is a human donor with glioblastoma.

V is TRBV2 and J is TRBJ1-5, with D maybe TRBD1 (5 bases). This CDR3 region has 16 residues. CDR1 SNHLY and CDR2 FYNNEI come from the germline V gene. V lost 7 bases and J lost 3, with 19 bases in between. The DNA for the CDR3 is TGTGCCAGCACCCGGGACTCAAACGCGAACAATCAGCCCCAGCATTTT. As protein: CASTRDSNANNQPQHF.

This CDR3 is CAISESTRRGTDTQYF. Written as DNA, the CDR3 is TGTGCCATCAGTGAGTCGACTCGGCGGGGCACAGATACGCAGTATTTT. V usage is TRBV10-3 and J usage is TRBJ2-3, with D perhaps TRBD2 (5 bases). The CDR3 has 16 amino acids. Trimming shortened V by 0 bases and J by 1 base, and 11 bases separated the two germline ends. CDR1 and CDR2 (germline): ENHRY, SYGVKD.

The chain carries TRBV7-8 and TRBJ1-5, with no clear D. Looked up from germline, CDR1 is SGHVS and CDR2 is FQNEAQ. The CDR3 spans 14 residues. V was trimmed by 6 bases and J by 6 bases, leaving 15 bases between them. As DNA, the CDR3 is TGTGCCAGCAGTAACCCTGGGTCGGGTCAGCCCCAGCATTTT. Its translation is CASSNPGSGQPQHF.

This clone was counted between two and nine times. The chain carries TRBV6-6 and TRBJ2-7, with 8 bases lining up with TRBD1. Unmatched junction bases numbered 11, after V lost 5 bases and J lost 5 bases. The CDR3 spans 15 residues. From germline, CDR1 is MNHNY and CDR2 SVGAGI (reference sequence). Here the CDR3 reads CASSTAGGSRNEQYF. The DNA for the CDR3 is TGTGCCAGCAGTACAGCAGGGGGCTCGAGAAACGAGCAGTACTTC.

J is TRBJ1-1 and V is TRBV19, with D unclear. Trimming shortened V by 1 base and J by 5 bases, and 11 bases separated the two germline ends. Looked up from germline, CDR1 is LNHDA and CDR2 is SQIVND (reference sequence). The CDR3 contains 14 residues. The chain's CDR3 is CASSIGQSGTEAFF. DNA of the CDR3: TGTGCCAGTAGTATAGGGCAGTCGGGGACTGAAGCTTTCTTT.

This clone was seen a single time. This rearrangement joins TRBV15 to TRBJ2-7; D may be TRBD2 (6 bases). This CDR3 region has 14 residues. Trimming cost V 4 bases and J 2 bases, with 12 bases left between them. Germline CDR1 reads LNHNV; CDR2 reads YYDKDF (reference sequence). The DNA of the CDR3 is TGTGCCACCAGCATTACCGGGAGCGCCTACGAGCAGTACTTC. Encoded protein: CATSITGSAYEQYF.

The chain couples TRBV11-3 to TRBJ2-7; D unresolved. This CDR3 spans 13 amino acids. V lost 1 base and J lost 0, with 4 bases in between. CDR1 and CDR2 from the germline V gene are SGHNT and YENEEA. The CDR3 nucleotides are TGTGCCAGCAGCTTAGGGCCCTCCTACGAGCAGTACTTC. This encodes CASSLGPSYEQYF. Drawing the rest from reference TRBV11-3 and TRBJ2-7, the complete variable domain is EAGVVQSPRYKIIEKKQPVAFWCNPISGHNTLYWYLQNLGQGPELLIRYENEEAVDDSQLPKDRFSAERLKGVDSTLKIQPAELGDSAVYLCASSLGPSYEQYFGPGTRLTVT.

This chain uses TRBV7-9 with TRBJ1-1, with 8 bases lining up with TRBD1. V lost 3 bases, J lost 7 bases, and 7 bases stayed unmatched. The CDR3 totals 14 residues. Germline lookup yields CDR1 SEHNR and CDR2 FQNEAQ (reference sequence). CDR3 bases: TGTGCCAGCAGCTTGCTACAGGGGGTAGGTGAAGCTTTCTTT. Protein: CASSLLQGVGEAFF.

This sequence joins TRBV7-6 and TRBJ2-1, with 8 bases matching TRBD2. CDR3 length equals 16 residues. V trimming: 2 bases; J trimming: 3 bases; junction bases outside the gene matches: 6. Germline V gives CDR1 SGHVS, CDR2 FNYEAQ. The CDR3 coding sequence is TGTGCCAGCAGCTTATCAGCGGGGGACATCTACAATGAGCAGTTCTTC. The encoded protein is CASSLSAGDIYNEQFF.

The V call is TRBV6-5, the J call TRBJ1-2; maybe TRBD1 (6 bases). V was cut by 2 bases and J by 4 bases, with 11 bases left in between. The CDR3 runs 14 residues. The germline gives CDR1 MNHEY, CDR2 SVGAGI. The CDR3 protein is CASSYVGGGYGYTF. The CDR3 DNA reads TGTGCCAGCAGTTACGTGGGAGGGGGCTATGGCTACACCTTC.

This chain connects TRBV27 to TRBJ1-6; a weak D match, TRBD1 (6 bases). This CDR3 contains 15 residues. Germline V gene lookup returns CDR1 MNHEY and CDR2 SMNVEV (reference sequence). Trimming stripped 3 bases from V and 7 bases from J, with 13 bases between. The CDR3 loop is CASSLGGAGNSPLHF. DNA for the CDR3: TGTGCCAGCAGTTTGGGGGGGGCGGGAAATTCACCCCTCCACTTT.

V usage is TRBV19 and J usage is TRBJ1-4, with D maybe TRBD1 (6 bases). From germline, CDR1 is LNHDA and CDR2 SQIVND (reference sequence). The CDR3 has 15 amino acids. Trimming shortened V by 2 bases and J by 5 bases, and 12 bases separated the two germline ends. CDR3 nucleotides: TGTGCCAGTAGTATAACCGGGACAAAGAATGAAAAACTGTTTTTT. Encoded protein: CASSITGTKNEKLFF.

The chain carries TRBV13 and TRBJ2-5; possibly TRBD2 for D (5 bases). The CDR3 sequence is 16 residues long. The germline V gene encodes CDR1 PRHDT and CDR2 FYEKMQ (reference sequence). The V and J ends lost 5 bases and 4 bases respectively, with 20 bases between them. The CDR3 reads CASSLTRTAGTETQYF. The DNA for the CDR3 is TGTGCCAGCAGCCTCACTAGGACCGCCGGCACAGAGACCCAGTACTTC.

CDR3 coding DNA: TGTGCCAGCAGCGTAGATCAGGGGAGCTCTGGAAACACCATATATTTT. Its translation is CASSVDQGSSGNTIYF. This chain links TRBV9 with TRBJ1-3; D perhaps matches TRBD1 (6 bases). With 0 bases removed from V and 0 bases from J, the gap between germline ends came to 10 bases. Germline CDR1 SGDLS, CDR2 YYNGEE. CDR3 length: 16 residues.

The CDR3 coding sequence is TGTGCCAGCAGCCGGAATCAGCCCCAGCATTTT. It is translated as CASSRNQPQHF. The chain uses TRBV6-1 and TRBJ1-5, with D unclear. V gave up 6 bases and J gave up 4 bases, with 4 bases separating them. The V gene's germline CDR1 is MNHNS and CDR2 SASEGT. The CDR3 is 11 amino acids.

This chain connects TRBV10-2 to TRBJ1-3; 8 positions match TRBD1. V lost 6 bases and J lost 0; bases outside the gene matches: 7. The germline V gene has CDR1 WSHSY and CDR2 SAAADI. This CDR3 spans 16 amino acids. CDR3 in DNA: TGCGCCAGCAGGGACAGGGCTTCCCACTCTGGAAACACCATATATTTT. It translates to CASRDRASHSGNTIYF.

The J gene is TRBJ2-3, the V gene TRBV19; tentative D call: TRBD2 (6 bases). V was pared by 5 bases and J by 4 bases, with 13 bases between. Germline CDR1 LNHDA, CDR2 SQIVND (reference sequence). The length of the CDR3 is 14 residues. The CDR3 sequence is CASSDGRSADTQYF. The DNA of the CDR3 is TGTGCCAGTAGTGATGGGAGGTCTGCAGATACGCAGTATTTT.

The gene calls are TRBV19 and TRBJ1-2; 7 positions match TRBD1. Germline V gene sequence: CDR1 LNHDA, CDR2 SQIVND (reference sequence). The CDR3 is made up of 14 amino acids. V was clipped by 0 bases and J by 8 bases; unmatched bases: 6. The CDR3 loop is CASSIDSSGGGYTF. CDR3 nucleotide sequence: TGTGCCAGTAGTATAGATTCGTCAGGGGGGGGCTACACCTTC.

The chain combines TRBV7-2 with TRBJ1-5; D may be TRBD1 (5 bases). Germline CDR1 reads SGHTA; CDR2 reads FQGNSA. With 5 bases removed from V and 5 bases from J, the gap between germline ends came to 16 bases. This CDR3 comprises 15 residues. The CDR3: CASSPRGEKYQPQHF. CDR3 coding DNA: TGTGCCAGCAGCCCTCGGGGGGAAAAATATCAGCCCCAGCATTTT.

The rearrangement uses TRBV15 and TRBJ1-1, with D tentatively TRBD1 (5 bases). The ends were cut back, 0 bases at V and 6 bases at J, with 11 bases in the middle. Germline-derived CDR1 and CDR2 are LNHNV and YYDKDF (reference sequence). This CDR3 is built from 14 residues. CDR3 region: CATSRERGVPEAFF. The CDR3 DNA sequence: TGTGCCACCAGCAGAGAACGGGGGGTACCTGAAGCTTTCTTT. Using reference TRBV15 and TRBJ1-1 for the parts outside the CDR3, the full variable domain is DAMVIQNPRYQVTQFGKPVTLSCSQTLNHNVMYWYQQKSSQAPKLLFHYYDKDFNNEADTPDNFQSRRPNTSFCFLDIRSPGLGDTAMYLCATSRERGVPEAFFGQGTRLTVV.

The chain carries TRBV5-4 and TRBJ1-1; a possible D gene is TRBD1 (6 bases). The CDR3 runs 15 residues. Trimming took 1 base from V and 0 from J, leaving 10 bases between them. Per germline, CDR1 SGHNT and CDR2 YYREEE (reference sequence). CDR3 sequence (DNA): TGTGCCAGCAGCTTGCGTACAGGGATGAACACTGAAGCTTTCTTT. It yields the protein CASSLRTGMNTEAFF.

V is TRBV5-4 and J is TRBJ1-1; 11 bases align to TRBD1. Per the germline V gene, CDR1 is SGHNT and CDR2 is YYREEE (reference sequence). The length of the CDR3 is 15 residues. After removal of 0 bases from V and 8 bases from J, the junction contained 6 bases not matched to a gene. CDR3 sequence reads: CASSLGTGGASEAFF. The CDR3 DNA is TGTGCCAGCAGCTTGGGGACAGGGGGCGCATCGGAAGCTTTCTTT.

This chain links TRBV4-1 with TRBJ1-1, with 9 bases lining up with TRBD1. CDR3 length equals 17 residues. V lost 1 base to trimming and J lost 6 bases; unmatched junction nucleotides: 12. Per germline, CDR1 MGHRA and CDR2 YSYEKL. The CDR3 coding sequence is TGCGCCAGCAGCCAAGGGGTTCAGGGGGACAGGGATCCTGAAGCTTTCTTT. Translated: CASSQGVQGDRDPEAFF.

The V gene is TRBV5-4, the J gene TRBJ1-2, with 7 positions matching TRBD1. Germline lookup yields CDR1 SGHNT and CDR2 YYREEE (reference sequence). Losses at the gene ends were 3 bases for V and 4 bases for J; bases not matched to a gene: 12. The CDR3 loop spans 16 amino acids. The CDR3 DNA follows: TGTGCCAGCAGCTCCCCGGCGGGGGGACAGACCTATGGCTACACCTTC. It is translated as CASSSPAGGQTYGYTF.

As DNA, the CDR3 is TGTGCCAGCACCTCCACAGGGGGCTCCGGCTACGAGCAGTACTTC. Its translation is CASTSTGGSGYEQYF. This rearrangement joins TRBV6-1 to TRBJ2-7; 9 nucleotides match TRBD1. Trimming took 7 bases from V and 3 from J; bases not matched to a gene: 10. The V gene's germline CDR1 is MNHNS and CDR2 SASEGT. This CDR3 region has 15 residues.